This T cell receptor (beta chain) was captured in a study of blood T cell repertoires in COVID-19. Some clones are missing from TCRdb's copy, which holds only in-frame ones; the method was immunoSEQ multiplex PCR. The sample has roughly 100,000 clones; 60% to 85% are singletons. CDR3 length: 17 residues. Germline V gene data show CDR1 as LGHDT and CDR2 as YNNKEL (reference sequence). The V gene end was trimmed by 5 bases and the J gene end by 1 base; junction bases not matched to a gene: 8. The sequence derives from an elderly woman with acute or convalescent COVID-19. J is TRBJ2-2 and V is TRBV3-1 (or the pseudogene TRBV3-2), with 9 nucleotides matching TRBD2. Material for sequencing was peripheral blood. In DNA form, the CDR3 reads TGTGCCAGCAGCTGTCGAATAGCGGGGGAGAACACCGGGGAGCTGTTTTTT. Amino acids: CASSCRIAGENTGELFF.